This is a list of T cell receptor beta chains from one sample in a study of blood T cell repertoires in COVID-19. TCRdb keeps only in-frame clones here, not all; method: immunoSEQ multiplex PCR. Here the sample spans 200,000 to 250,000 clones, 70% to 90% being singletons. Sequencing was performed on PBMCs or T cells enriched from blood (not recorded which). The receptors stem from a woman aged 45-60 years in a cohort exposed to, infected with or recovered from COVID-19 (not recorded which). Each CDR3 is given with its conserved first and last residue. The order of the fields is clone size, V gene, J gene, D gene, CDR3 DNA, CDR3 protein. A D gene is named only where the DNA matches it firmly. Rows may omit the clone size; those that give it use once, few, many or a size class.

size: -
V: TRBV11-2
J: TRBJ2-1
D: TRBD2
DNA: TGTGCCAGCAGCGACATACGGGGGGGCCGGACGAATGAGCAGTTCTTC
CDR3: CASSDIRGGRTNEQFF

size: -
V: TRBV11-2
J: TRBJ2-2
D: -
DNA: TGTGCCAGCACTCCCCTCAAAGGTAGCCTTCCCGGGGAGCTGTTTTTT
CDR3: CASTPLKGSLPGELFF

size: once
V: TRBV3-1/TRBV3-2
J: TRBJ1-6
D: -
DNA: TGTGCCAGCAGCCCCAGCGAGATCCTACCCCTCCACTTT
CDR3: CASSPSEILPLHF

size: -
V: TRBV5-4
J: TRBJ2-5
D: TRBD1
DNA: TGTGCCAGCAGCGGAAAGCAGGGGGCTGGAGAGACCCAGTACTTC
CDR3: CASSGKQGAGETQYF

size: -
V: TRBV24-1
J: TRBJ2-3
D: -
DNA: TGTGCCACCAGTGATTCCTCGGGGGTAGATACGCAGTATTTT
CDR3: CATSDSSGVDTQYF

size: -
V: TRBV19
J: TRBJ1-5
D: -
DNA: TGTGCCAGTAGGGCGGCAGGCAATCAGCCCCAGCATTTT
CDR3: CASRAAGNQPQHF

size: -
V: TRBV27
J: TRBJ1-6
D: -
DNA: TGTGCCAGCAGTTCTCCGAGCTCCTATAATTCACCCCTCCACTTT
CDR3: CASSSPSSYNSPLHF

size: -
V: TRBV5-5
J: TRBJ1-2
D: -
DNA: TGTGCCAGCAGCTCTGAACTCTATGGCTACACCTTC
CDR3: CASSSELYGYTF

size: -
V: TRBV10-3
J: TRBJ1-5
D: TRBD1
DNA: TGTGCCATCAGTGAGTCAGGGACAGGACCTAATCAGCCCCAGCATTTT
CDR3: CAISESGTGPNQPQHF

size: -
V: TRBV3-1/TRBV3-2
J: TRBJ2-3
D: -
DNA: TGTGCCAGCAGCTCTCGGACAAGCCCAGATACGCAGTATTTT
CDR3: CASSSRTSPDTQYF

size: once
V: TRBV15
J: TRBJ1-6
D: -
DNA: TGTGCCACCAGCAGGGGGGGACCCCAAATGGCACCCCTCCACTTT
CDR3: CATSRGGPQMAPLHF

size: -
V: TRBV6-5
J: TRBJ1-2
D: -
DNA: TGTGCCAGCACTAGAGCTGTTAACGGCTATGGCTACACCTTC
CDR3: CASTRAVNGYGYTF

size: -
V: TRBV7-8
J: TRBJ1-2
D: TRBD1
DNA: TGTGCCAGCAGCCACGGTACGGCAGGGGGCGATGGCTACACCTTC
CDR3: CASSHGTAGGDGYTF

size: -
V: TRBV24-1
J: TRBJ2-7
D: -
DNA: TGTGCCACCAGTGATTACCGGTCCTACGAGCAGTACTTC
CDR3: CATSDYRSYEQYF

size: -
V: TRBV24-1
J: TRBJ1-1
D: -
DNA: TGTGCCACTAGGGGAGGTAGGGCAGATTCGGGTGAAGCTTTCTTT
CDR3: CATRGGRADSGEAFF

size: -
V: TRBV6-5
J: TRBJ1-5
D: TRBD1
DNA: TGTGCCAGCACTTGGACGACAGGGAGCAATCAGCCCCAGCATTTT
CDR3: CASTWTTGSNQPQHF

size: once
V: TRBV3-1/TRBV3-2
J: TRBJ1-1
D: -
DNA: TGTGCCAGCAGCCGGACAGAGGGCCTTGAAGCTTTCTTT
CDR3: CASSRTEGLEAFF

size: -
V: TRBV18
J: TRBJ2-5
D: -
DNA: TGTGCCAGCTCACCCCCAGGGGCAATGACCCAGTACTTC
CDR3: CASSPPGAMTQYF

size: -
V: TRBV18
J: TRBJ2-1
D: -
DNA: TGTGCCAGCTCACCAACGGGGGGCGCCAGCAATGAGCAGTTCTTC
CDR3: CASSPTGGASNEQFF

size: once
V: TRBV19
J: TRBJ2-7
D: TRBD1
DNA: TGTGCCAGTAGTAACGGACAGGGTAGGGAGCAGTACTTC
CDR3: CASSNGQGREQYF

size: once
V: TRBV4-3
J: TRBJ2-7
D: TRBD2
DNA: TGCGCCAGCAGCCAAAATCGTGGACGAGCGGGGAGCTACGAGCAGTACTTC
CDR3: CASSQNRGRAGSYEQYF

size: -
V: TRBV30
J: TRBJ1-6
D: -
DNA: TGTGCCTGGGGGGGTGTTGGGGCGCCCCTCCACTTT
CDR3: CAWGGVGAPLHF

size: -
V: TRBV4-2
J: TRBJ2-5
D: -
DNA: TGTGCCAGCAGCCATCCCGGGGAGGCTCAAGAGACCCAGTACTTC
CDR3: CASSHPGEAQETQYF

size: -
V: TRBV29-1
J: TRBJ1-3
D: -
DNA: TGCAGCGTTAGCACCGGCTCTGGAAACACCATATATTTT
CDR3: CSVSTGSGNTIYF

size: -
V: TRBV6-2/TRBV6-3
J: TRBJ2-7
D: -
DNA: TGTGCCAGCAGCCCCCTGGGCAGCGAGCAGTACTTC
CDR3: CASSPLGSEQYF

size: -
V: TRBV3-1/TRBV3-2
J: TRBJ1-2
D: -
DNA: TGTGCCAGCAGCCAAGAGACGACAAACCCCTGGGATGGCTACACCTTC
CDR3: CASSQETTNPWDGYTF

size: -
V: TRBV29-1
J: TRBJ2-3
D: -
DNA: TGCAGCGTTGGGGTGGCTGGGGGCCCAGATACGCAGTATTTT
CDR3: CSVGVAGGPDTQYF

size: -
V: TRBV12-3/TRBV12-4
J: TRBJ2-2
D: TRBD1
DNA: TGTGCCGGAAACAGGGGGTTTAGCGGGGAGCTGTTTTTT
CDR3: CAGNRGFSGELFF

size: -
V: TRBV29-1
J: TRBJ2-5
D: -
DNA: TGCAGCGTTGTTTCCGGTTACGGAGAGACCCAGTACTTC
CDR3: CSVVSGYGETQYF

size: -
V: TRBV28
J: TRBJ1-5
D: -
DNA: TGTGCCAGCAGTCCGCCGGCCGGGAGCAATCAGCCCCAGCATTTT
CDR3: CASSPPAGSNQPQHF

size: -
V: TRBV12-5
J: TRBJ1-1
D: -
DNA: TGTGCTAGTGGTTTGGCCAATAGGGGTTCAGCTGAAGCTTTCTTT
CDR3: CASGLANRGSAEAFF

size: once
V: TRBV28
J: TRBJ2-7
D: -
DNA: TGTGCCAGCAGTTCCCAGGGGCCCCCCTACGAGCAGTACTTC
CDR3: CASSSQGPPYEQYF

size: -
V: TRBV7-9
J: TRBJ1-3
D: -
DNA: TGTGCCAGCAGCTTGGAAAAACACGGGGCTGGAAACACCATATATTTT
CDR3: CASSLEKHGAGNTIYF

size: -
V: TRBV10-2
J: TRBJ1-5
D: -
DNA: TGCGCCAGCAGTAAGGAGGAATATAGCAATCAGCCCCAGCATTTT
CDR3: CASSKEEYSNQPQHF

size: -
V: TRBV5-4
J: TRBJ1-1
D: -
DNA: TGTGCCAGCAGCTTCGAGTTGAACACTGAAGCTTTCTTT
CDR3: CASSFELNTEAFF

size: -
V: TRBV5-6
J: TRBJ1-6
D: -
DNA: TGTGCCAGCAGCTTGGCCGTTTCACCCCTCCACTTT
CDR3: CASSLAVSPLHF

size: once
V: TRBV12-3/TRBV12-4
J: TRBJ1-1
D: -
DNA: TGTGCCAGCAGTTCGCGGCGGGTCACTGAAGCTTTCTTT
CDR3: CASSSRRVTEAFF

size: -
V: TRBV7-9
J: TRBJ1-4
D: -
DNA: TGTGCCAGCAGCTTTGGAGGGTATGAAAAACTGTTTTTT
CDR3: CASSFGGYEKLFF

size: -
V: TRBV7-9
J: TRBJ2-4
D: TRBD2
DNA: TGTGCCAGCAGCCCCGCGGGGGGGCCTATAGCCAAAAACATTCAGTACTTC
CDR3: CASSPAGGPIAKNIQYF

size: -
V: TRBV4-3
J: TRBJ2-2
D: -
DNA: TGCGCCAGCAGCCAAGAGAGTTTCGGGGAGCTGTTTTTT
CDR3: CASSQESFGELFF

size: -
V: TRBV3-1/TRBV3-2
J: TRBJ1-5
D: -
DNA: TGTGCCAGCAGCCAAGATCCGTTCAATCAGCCCCAGCATTTT
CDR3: CASSQDPFNQPQHF

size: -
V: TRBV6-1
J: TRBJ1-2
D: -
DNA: TGTGCCAGCAGTGAAAATCGCTTTGGGCATGGCTACACCTTC
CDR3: CASSENRFGHGYTF

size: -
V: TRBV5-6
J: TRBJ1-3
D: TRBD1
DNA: TGTGCCAGCAGCTCAACGACAGGGGGTATCTCTGGAAACACCATATATTTT
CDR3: CASSSTTGGISGNTIYF

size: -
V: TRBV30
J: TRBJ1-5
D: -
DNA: TGTGCCTGGTCCGGACAGCAGAATCAGCCCCAGCATTTT
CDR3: CAWSGQQNQPQHF

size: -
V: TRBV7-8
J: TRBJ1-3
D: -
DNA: TGTGCCAGCAGCTTATCGGGGGGCTTAAACACCATATATTTT
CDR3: CASSLSGGLNTIYF

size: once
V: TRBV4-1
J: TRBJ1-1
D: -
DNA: TGCGCCAGCAGCCACAACCTAGGACGGGGGAACACTGAAGCTTTCTTT
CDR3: CASSHNLGRGNTEAFF

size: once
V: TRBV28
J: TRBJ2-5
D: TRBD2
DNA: TGTGCCAGCAGTTCCCCTAGCGGGGGAGAGACCCAGTACTTC
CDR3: CASSSPSGGETQYF

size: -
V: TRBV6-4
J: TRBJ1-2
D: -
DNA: TGTGCCAGCAGTGAGGAATCACGAGGCCTTTCGGATGGCTACACCTTC
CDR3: CASSEESRGLSDGYTF

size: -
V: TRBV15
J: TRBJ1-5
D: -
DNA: TGTGCCACCAGCAGAGATAGCAAAGCCACGTCCCAGCATTTT
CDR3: CATSRDSKATSQHF

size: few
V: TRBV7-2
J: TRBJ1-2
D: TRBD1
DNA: TGTGCCAGCAGCATTGGAGCGACAGGGAAGGGCTACACCTTC
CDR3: CASSIGATGKGYTF

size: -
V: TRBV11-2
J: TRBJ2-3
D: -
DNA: TGTGCCAGCAGCTCCCGACAGAAGGCAGATACGCAGTATTTT
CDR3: CASSSRQKADTQYF

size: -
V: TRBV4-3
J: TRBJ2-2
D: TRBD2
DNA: TGCGCCAGCAGCCAATTCCGGGCGGGGGGCCAGGGCGGGGAGCTGTTTTTT
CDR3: CASSQFRAGGQGGELFF

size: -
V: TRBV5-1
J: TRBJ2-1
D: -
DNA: TGCGCCAGCAGCGGGGCAGCGAGCTCCTACAATGAGCAGTTCTTC
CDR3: CASSGAASSYNEQFF